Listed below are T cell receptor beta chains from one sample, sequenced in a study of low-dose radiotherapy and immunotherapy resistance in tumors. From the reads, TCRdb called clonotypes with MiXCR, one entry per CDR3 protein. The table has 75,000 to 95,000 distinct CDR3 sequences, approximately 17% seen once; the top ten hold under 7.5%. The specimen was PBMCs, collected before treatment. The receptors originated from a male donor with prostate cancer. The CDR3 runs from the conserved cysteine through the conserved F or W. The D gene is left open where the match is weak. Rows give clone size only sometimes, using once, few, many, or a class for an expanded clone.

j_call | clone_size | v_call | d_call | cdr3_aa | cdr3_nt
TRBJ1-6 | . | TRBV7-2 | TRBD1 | CATSGTGALNSPLHF | TGTGCCACCTCCGGGACAGGGGCCCTTAATTCACCCCTCCACTTT
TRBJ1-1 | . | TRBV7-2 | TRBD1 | CASSQLTGGANTEAFF | TGTGCCAGCAGCCAACTGACAGGGGGCGCAAACACTGAAGCTTTCTTT
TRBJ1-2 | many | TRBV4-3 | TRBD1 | CASSQIAGTGNYGYTF | TGCGCCAGCAGCCAAATCGCGGGGACAGGGAACTATGGCTACACCTTC
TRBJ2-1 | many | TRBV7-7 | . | CASSFSGEGEQFF | TGTGCTAGCAGCTTCTCAGGGGAGGGTGAGCAGTTCTTC
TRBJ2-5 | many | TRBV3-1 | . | CASSPPGRGLETQYF | TGTGCCAGCAGCCCCCCCGGGCGGGGGCTAGAGACCCAGTACTTC
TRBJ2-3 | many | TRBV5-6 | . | CASSLGTPLDTQYF | TGTGCCAGCAGCTTGGGTACTCCCCTGGATACGCAGTATTTT
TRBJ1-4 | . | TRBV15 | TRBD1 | CATSRTGQINEKLFF | TGTGCCACCAGCAGAACGGGACAGATTAATGAAAAACTGTTTTTT
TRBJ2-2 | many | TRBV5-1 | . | CASSSGNTGELFF | TGCGCCAGCAGCAGCGGGAACACCGGGGAGCTGTTTTTT
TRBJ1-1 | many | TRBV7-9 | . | CASSGSGESTEAFF | TGTGCCAGCAGCGGGTCCGGGGAAAGCACTGAAGCTTTCTTT
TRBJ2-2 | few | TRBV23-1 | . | CASPGQGKAPGSCFF | .
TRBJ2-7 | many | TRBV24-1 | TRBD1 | CATSEVTGGNPNEQYF | TGTGCCACCAGTGAAGTGACAGGGGGCAATCCCAACGAGCAGTACTTC
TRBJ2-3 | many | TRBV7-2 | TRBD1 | CASSSWDRALNTQYF | TGTGCCAGCAGCTCTTGGGACAGGGCCCTTAATACGCAGTATTTT
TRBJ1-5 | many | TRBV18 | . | CASSPRLIQGSDQPQHF | TGTGCCAGCTCACCACGCCTTATACAGGGCTCCGATCAGCCCCAGCATTTT
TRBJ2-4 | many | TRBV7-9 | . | CASSLAGNKNIQYF | TGTGCCAGCAGCTTAGCTGGAAACAAAAACATTCAGTACTTC